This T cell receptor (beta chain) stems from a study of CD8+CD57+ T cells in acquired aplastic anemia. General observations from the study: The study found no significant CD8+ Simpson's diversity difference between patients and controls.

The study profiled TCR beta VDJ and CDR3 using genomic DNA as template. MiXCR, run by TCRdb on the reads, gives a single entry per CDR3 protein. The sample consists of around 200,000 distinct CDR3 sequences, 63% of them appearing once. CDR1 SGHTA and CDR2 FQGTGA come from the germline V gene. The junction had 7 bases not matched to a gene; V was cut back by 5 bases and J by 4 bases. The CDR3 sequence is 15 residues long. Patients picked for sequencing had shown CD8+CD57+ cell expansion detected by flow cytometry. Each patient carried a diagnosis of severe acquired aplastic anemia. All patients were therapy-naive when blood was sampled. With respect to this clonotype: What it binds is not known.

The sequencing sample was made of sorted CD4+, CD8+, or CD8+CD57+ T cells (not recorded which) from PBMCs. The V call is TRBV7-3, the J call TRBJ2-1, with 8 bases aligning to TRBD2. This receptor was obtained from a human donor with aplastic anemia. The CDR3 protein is CASSHGGGRYNEQFF. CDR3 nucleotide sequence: TGTGCCAGCAGCCACGGGGGGGGGCGATACAATGAGCAGTTCTTC. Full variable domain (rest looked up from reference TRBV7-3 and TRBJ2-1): GAGVSQTPSNKVTEKGKYVELRCDPISGHTALYWYRQSLGQGPEFLIYFQGTGAADDSGLPNDRFFAVRPEGSVSTLKIQRTERGDSAVYLCASSHGGGRYNEQFFGPGTRLTVL.